This T cell receptor beta chain emerged from a study of cytomegalovirus exposure and HLA in healthy donors. The CDR3 is 18 residues long. Germline CDR1 reads ENHRY; CDR2 reads SYGVKD. V lost 3 bases and J lost 7; bases outside the gene matches: 18. This clone was counted a few times. The PCR used 60 Vbeta and 13 Jbeta primers. The repertoire was sequenced with immunoSEQ multiplex PCR; TCRdb's copy has only in-frame clones and lacks some. The data hold around 180,000 clones, with 60% to 80% observed a single time. The chain is built from TRBV10-3 and TRBJ2-1, with 7 bases fitting TRBD2. The sequence was collected from a man aged 55 to 70 in good health and CMV-seronegative. The sequencing sample was made of PBMCs. CDR3 coding DNA: TGTGCCATCAGTGAATGGGGGGTGCGGGAAATGCGGGGGAATGAGCAGTTCTTC. Amino acid sequence: CAISEWGVREMRGNEQFF.